This T cell receptor beta chain was recovered during a study of T cells in Graves' hyperthyroidism and ophthalmopathy. Diagnostic decisions used clinical symptoms, serum thyroxine and TRAb, thyroid ultrasound and orbital computed tomography. PBMCs stemmed from around 10 ml fresh peripheral blood. CDR1 is SGHAT and CDR2 is FQNNGV in the germline V gene. CDR3 length: 12 residues. With 5 bases removed from V and 6 bases from J, the gap between germline ends came to 11 bases. Using RNA transcripts as the source, TCR beta CDR3 regions were amplified. Using the HTBI primer set, a first-round RT-PCR was run on the TCR CDR3. TCRdb re-analysed the multiplex PCR reads in MiXCR, keeping a single row per CDR3 protein. This table has 250,000 or so distinct CDR3 sequences, around 15% appearing once. This clonotype was counted ten times or more.

Sequenced material: blood. The chain carries TRBV11-2 and TRBJ2-7; either TRBD1 or TRBD2 may fit D (7 bases each). This clonotype was obtained from a woman aged 50 to 60 with Graves' hyperthyroidism that later progressed to Graves' ophthalmopathy. CDR3 DNA sequence: TGTGCCAGCAGCCAGGGGGGGGGCGAGCAGTACTTC. Its translation is CASSQGGGEQYF. Using reference TRBV11-2 and TRBJ2-7 for the parts outside the CDR3, the full variable domain is EAGVAQSPRYKIIEKRQSVAFWCNPISGHATLYWYQQILGQGPKLLIQFQNNGVVDDSQLPKDRFSAERLKGVDSTLKIQPAKLEDSAVYLCASSQGGGEQYFGPGTRLTVT.